What follows are 10 T cell receptor beta chains derived from one specimen sequenced in a study of cytomegalovirus exposure and HLA in healthy donors (dated by TCRdb to about 2017). Libraries were constructed by the immunoSEQ multiplex PCR assay. For the multiplex PCR, a mixture combining 60 forward primers for TCR Vbeta segments and 13 reverse primers for TCR Jbeta segments was used. TCRdb took over this immuneACCESS table, retaining in-frame rearrangements with V and J assigned. Such tables are incomplete; in checked studies, under half of the missing clones stem from an unresolved V gene, and the remainder is unexplained. The sample profile shows approximately 89,000 clones; 85% of them were found once. Clones ranked in the top ten supply 7.4% of the sample. The material sequenced was PBMCs. These receptors all stem from a man in his forties in good health and CMV-seropositive.

V and J are TRBV5-1 and TRBJ2-5; 7 nucleotides agree with TRBD2. Germline CDR1 and CDR2: SGHRS and YFSETQ. The CDR3 has 13 residues. The J segment lost 4 bases and the V segment lost 4 bases, leaving 4 bases of the junction unmatched. This chain's CDR3 is CASSGGVRETQYF. The CDR3 coding sequence is TGCGCCAGCAGCGGGGGGGTTCGAGAGACCCAGTACTTC. Together with reference TRBV5-1 and TRBJ2-5, the CDR3 gives the full variable domain: KAGVTQTPRYLIKTRGQQVTLSCSPISGHRSVSWYQQTPGQGLQFLFEYFSETQRNKGNFPGRFSGRQFSNSRSEMNVSTLELGDSALYLCASSGGVRETQYFGPGTRLLVL.

The CDR3 is CASSIQNTDTQYF. In DNA, the CDR3 is TGTGCCAGTAGTATCCAAAACACAGATACGCAGTATTTT. V and J are TRBV19 and TRBJ2-3; no reliable D call. Germline-derived CDR1 and CDR2 are LNHDA and SQIVND (reference sequence). Trimming removed 3 bases at V and 2 bases at J, with 6 bases between. This CDR3 is 13 amino acids long. The whole variable domain, remainder taken from reference TRBV19 and TRBJ2-3, is DGGITQSPKYLFRKEGQNVTLSCEQNLNHDAMYWYRQDPGQGLRLIYYSQIVNDFQKGDIAEGYSVSREKKESFPLTVTSAQKNPTAFYLCASSIQNTDTQYFGPGTRLTVL.

This clone was detected only a few times. This likely traces to a read error, being one base from a far larger clone. The V gene is TRBV6-5, the J gene TRBJ2-5; D is unclear. CDR1 and CDR2 (germline): MNHEY, SVGAGI. Trimming shortened V by 6 bases and J by 4 bases, and 15 bases separated the two germline ends. This CDR3 spans 14 amino acids. The CDR3 reads CASSTVELGETQYF. For the CDR3, the DNA is TGTGCCAGCAGCACCGTTGAGCTTGGAGAGACCCAGTACTTC.

This clone was seen only once. The chain couples TRBV5-1 to TRBJ1-4, with D perhaps matching TRBD1 (6 bases). V was pared by 1 base and J by 8 bases, with 15 bases between. CDR1 is SGHRS and CDR2 is YFSETQ in the germline V gene. The CDR3 has 15 amino acids. CDR3 region: CASSLSKGGMEKLFF. The DNA for the CDR3 is TGCGCCAGCAGCTTGTCTAAGGGGGGGATGGAAAAACTGTTTTTT.

CDR3 DNA sequence: TGTGCCAGCAGTTACGAGACGGGTAACTATGGCTACACCTTC. Its protein is CASSYETGNYGYTF. The chain uses TRBV6-6 and TRBJ1-2; D gene uncertain. The CDR3 is made up of 14 amino acids. V was clipped by 2 bases and J by 1 base, with 8 bases between them. Per the germline V gene, CDR1 is MNHNY and CDR2 is SVGAGI (reference sequence).

This clone appeared a single time. The gene calls are TRBV5-1 and TRBJ2-4; 8 bases map to TRBD1. This CDR3 has 16 residues. Per germline, CDR1 SGHRS and CDR2 YFSETQ. Losses at the gene ends were 1 base for V and 8 bases for J; bases not matched to a gene: 11. CDR3 sequence (DNA): TGCGCCAGCAGCTTGACCCTCGGACAGGGTCGGGACATTCAGTACTTC. This codes for CASSLTLGQGRDIQYF.

V gene TRBV4-1 combines with J gene TRBJ1-2, with 8 bases fitting TRBD1. Germline assignment: CDR1 MGHRA and CDR2 YSYEKL. The CDR3 length is 19 residues. V trimming: 1 base; J trimming: 4 bases; junction bases outside the gene matches: 17. DNA for the CDR3: TGCGCCAGCAGCCAAGGCGGACAGGGCTCCCTATTGTCAGGCTATGGCTACACCTTC. This encodes CASSQGGQGSLLSGYGYTF.

The gene calls are TRBV7-9 and TRBJ2-7; 10 nucleotides align to TRBD2. The length of the CDR3 is 15 residues. Unmatched junction bases numbered 5, after V lost 1 base and J lost 5 bases. The germline gives CDR1 SEHNR, CDR2 FQNEAQ (reference sequence). This CDR3 is CASSLGTSGIDEQYF. Written as DNA, the CDR3 is TGTGCCAGCAGCTTAGGTACTAGCGGGATCGACGAGCAGTACTTC.

The V gene is TRBV2, the J gene TRBJ2-4, with 7 bases identical to TRBD1. V lost 7 bases to trimming and J lost 0 bases; unmatched junction nucleotides: 9. Germline V gives CDR1 SNHLY, CDR2 FYNNEI. The CDR3 loop spans 16 amino acids. CDR3 sequence reads: CASTPTGVLAKNIQYF. In DNA, the CDR3 is TGTGCCAGCACCCCTACAGGGGTTCTAGCCAAAAACATTCAGTACTTC.

The count of this clone is one. This chain links TRBV7-6 with TRBJ1-3; D ambiguous. Germline V gene data show CDR1 as SGHVS and CDR2 as FNYEAQ. This CDR3 spans 13 amino acids. V was trimmed by 5 bases and J by 2 bases, leaving 7 bases between them. The chain's CDR3 is CASSPPTGNTIYF. Written as DNA, the CDR3 is TGTGCCAGCAGCCCCCCTACTGGAAACACCATATATTTT.